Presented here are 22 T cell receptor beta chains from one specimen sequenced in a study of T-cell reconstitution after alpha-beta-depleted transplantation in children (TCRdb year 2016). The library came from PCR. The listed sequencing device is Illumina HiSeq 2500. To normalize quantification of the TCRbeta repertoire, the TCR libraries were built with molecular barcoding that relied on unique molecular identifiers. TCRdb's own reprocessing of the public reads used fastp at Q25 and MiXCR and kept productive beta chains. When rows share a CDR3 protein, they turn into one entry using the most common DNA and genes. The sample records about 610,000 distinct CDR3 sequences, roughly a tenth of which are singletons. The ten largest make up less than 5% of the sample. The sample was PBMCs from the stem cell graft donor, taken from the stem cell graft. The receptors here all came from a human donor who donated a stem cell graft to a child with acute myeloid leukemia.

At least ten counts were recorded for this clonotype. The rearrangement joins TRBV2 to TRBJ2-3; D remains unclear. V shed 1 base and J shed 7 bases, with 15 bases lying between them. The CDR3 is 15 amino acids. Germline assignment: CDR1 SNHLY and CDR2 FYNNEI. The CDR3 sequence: CASSEEGGPRYTQYF. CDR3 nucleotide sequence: TGTGCCAGCAGTGAAGAAGGCGGTCCGAGGTATACGCAGTATTTT. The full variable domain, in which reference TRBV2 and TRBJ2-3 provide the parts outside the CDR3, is EPEVTQTPSHQVTQMGQEVILRCVPISNHLYFYWYRQILGQKVEFLVSFYNNEISEKSEIFDDQFSVERPDGSNFTLKIRSTKLEDSAMYFCASSEEGGPRYTQYFGPGTRLTVL.

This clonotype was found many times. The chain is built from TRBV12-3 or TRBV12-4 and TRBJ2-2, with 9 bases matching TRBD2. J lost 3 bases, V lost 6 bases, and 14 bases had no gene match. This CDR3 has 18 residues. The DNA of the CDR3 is TGTGCCAGCAGCCTTGCGGCTAGCGGGGAAATGGACACCGGGGAGCTGTTTTTT. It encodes CASSLAASGEMDTGELFF.

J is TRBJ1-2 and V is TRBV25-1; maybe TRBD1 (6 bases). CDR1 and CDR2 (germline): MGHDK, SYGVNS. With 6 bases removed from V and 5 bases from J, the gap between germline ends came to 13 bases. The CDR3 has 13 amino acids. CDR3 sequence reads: CASRDQGFYGYTF. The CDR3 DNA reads TGTGCCAGCAGAGATCAGGGGTTTTATGGCTACACCTTC.

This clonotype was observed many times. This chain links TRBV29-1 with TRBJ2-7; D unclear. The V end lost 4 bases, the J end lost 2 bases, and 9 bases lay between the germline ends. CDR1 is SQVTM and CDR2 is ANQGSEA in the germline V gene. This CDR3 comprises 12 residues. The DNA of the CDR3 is TGCAGCGTTGCTTCGTCCGCCTACGAGCAGTACTTC. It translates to CSVASSAYEQYF.

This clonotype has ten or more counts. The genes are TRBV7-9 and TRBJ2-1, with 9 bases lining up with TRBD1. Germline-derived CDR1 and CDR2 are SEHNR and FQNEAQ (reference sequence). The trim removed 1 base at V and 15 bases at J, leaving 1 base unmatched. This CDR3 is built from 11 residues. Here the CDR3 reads CASSLGQGVFF. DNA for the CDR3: TGTGCCAGCAGCTTAGGACAGGGGGTGTTCTTC. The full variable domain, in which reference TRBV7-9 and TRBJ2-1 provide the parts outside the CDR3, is DTGVSQNPRHKITKRGQNVTFRCDPISEHNRLYWYRQTLGQGPEFLTYFQNEAQLEKSRLLSDRFSAERPKGSFSTLEIQRTEQGDSAMYLCASSLGQGVFFGPGTRLTVL.

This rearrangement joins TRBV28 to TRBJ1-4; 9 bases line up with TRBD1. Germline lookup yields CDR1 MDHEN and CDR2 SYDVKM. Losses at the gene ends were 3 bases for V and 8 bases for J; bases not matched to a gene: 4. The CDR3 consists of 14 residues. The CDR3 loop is CASSLDRGLEKLFF. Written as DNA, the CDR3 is TGTGCCAGCAGTTTGGACAGGGGCTTAGAAAAACTGTTTTTT. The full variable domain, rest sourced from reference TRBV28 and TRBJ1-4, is DVKVTQSSRYLVKRTGEKVFLECVQDMDHENMFWYRQDPGLGLRLIYFSYDVKMKEKGDIPEGYSVSREKKERFSLILESASTNQTSMYLCASSLDRGLEKLFFGSGTQLSVL.

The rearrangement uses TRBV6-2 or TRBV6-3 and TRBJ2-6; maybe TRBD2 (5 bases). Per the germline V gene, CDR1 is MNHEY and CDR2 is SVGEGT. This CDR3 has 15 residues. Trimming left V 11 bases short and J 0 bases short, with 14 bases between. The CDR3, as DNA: TGTGCCCACAACGGAGGTTACTCTGGGGCCAACGTCCTGACTTTC. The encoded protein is CAHNGGYSGANVLTF.

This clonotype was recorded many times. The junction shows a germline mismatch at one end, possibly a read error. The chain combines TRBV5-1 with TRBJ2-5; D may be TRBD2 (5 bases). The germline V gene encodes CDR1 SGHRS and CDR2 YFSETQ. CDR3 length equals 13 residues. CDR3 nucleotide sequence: TGTGCCAGCAGCTTAGGAGGTGGGGAGACCCAGTACTTC. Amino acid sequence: CASSLGGGETQYF.

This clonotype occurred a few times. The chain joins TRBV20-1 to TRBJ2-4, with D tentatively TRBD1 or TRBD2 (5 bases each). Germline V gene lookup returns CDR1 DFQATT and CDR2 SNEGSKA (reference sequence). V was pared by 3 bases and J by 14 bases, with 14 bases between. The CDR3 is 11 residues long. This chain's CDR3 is CSASHPGPEYF. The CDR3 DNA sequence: TGCAGTGCTAGCCATCCGGGACCAGAGTACTTC.

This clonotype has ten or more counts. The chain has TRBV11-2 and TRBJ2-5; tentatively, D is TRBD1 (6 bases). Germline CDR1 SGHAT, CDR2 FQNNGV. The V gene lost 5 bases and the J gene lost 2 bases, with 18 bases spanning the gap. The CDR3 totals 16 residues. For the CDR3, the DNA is TGTGCCAGCAGCGTATGGGACACTGGATTTCAAGAGACCCAGTACTTC. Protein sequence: CASSVWDTGFQETQYF.

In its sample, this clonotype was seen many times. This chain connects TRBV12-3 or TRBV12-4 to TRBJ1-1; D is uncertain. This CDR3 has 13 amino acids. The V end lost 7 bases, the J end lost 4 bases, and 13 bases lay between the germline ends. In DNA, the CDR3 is TGTGCCAGCACCAAAGGCCCCGGCACTGAAGCTTTCTTT. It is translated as CASTKGPGTEAFF.

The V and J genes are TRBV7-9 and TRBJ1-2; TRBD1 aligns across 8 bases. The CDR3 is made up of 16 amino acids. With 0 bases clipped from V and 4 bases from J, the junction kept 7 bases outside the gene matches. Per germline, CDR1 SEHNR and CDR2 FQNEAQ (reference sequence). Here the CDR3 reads CASSLAWDRRFYGYTF. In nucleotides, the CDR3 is TGTGCCAGCAGCTTAGCGTGGGACAGGAGATTCTATGGCTACACCTTC.

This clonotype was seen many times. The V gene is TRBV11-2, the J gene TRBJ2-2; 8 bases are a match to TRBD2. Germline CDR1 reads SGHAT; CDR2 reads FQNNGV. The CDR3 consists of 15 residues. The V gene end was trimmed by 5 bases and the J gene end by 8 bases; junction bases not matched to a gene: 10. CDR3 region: CASSPGTRGRGELFF. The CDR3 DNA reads TGTGCCAGCAGCCCGGGGACTAGAGGAAGGGGGGAGCTGTTTTTT. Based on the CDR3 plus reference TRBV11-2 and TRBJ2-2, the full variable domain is EAGVAQSPRYKIIEKRQSVAFWCNPISGHATLYWYQQILGQGPKLLIQFQNNGVVDDSQLPKDRFSAERLKGVDSTLKIQPAKLEDSAVYLCASSPGTRGRGELFFGEGSRLTVL.

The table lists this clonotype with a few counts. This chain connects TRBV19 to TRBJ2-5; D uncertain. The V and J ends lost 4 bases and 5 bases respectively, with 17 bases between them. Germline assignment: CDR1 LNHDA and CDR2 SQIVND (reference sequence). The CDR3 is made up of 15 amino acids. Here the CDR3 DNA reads TGTGCCAGTAGTACCAGAACCCCCGGTGGGGAGACCCAGTACTTC. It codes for CASSTRTPGGETQYF.

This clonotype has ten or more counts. CDR3 in DNA: TGTGCCAGCAGTTACGGGGGGAACACCGGGGAGCTGTTTTTT. The encoded protein is CASSYGGNTGELFF. The V and J genes are TRBV6-5 and TRBJ2-2, with D perhaps assigned TRBD1 or TRBD2 (5 bases each). With 2 bases removed from V and 1 base from J, the gap between germline ends came to 5 bases. Per the germline V gene, CDR1 is MNHEY and CDR2 is SVGAGI. This CDR3 has 14 amino acids.

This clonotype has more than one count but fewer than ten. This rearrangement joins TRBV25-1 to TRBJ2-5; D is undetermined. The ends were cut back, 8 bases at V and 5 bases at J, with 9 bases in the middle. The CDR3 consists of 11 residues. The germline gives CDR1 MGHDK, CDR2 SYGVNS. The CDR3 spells CASLVAETQYF. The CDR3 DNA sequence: TGTGCCAGCCTCGTCGCGGAGACCCAGTACTTC.

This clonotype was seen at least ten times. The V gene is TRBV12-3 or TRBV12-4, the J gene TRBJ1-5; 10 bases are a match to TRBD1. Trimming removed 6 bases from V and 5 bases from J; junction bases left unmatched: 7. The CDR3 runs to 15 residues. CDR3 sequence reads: CASSWTGGAYQPQHF. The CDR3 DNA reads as TGTGCCAGCAGCTGGACAGGGGGGGCCTATCAGCCCCAGCATTTT.

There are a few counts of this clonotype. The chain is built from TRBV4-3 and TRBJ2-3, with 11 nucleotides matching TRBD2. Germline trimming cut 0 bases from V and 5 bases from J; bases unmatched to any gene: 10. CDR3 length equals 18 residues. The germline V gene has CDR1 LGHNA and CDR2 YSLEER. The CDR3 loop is CASSQDLGTSGRRDTQYF. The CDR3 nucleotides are TGCGCCAGCAGCCAAGATTTAGGCACTAGCGGGAGAAGAGATACGCAGTATTTT.

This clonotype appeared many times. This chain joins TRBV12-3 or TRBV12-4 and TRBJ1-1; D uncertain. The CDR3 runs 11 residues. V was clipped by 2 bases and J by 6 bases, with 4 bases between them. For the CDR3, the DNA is TGTGCCAGCAGTTTATCCCCTGAAGCTTTCTTT. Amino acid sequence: CASSLSPEAFF.

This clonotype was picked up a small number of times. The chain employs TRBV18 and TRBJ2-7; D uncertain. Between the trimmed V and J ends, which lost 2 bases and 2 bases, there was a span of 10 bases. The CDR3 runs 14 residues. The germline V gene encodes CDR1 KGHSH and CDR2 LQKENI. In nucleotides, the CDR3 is TGTGCCAGCTCACCATCCGGGCTTCCCTACGAGCAGTACTTC. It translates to CASSPSGLPYEQYF. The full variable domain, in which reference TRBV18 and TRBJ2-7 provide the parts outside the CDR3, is NAGVMQNPRHLVRRRGQEARLRCSPMKGHSHVYWYRQLPEEGLKFMVYLQKENIIDESGMPKERFSAEFPKEGPSILRIQQVVRGDSAAYFCASSPSGLPYEQYFGPGTRLTVT.

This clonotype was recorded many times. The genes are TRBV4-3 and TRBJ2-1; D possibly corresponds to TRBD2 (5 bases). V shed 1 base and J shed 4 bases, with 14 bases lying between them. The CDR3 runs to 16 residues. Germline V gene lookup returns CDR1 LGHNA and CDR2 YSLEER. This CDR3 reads CASSQGVSDPYNEQFF. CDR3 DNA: TGCGCCAGCAGCCAAGGGGTTAGCGACCCTTACAATGAGCAGTTCTTC.

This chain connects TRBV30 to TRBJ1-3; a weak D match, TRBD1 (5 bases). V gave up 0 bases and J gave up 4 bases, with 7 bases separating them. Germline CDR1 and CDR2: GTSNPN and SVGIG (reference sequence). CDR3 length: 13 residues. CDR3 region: CAWSVTAGNTIYF. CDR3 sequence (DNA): TGTGCCTGGAGTGTGACAGCAGGAAACACCATATATTTT.